A single sample is the source of the 22 T cell receptor beta chains below, sequenced in a study of monozygotic twins with inflammatory bowel disease. TCRdb reanalyzed the 5' RACE reads and collapses them to one entry per CDR3 protein, without DNA. Recorded for this sample: around 150,000 distinct CDR3 sequences. The sample taken for sequencing was blood. The source of these receptors is a human donor with ulcerative colitis or Crohn's disease, or a healthy co-twin of an affected twin (not recorded which).

V is TRBV7-2 and J is TRBJ2-1; without DNA, the TCRdb call of TRBD1 cannot be checked. The CDR3 has 12 residues. Germline V CDR1 and CDR2: SGHTA, FQGNSA. The CDR3 here is CASSPPRGPQFF.

The rearrangement links TRBV7-9 to TRBJ1-1. CDR1 and CDR2 (germline): SEHNR, FQNEAQ (reference sequence). The CDR3 length is 14 residues. CDR3 region: CASSLVQMNTEAFF.

The chain has TRBV30 and TRBJ1-1; lacking DNA, the TRBD1 call made by TCRdb goes unchecked. This CDR3 has 11 residues. Germline values: CDR1 GTSNPN, CDR2 SVGIG (reference sequence). This chain's CDR3 is CAFGRNTEAFF.

The chain is built from TRBV5-1 and TRBJ2-5. The CDR3 extends over 14 amino acids. Germline lookup yields CDR1 SGHRS and CDR2 YFSETQ. This CDR3 reads CASSLAGDQETQYF.

This sequence joins TRBV4-1 and TRBJ2-5; the TCRdb D gene call, TRBD1, has no DNA to confirm it. Germline V gives CDR1 MGHRA, CDR2 YSYEKL. The CDR3 has 16 residues. The CDR3 is CASSQDTGMIGETQYF.

The V and J genes are TRBV29-1 and TRBJ2-2. The germline V gene encodes CDR1 SQVTM and CDR2 ANQGSEA. The CDR3 has 15 amino acids. CDR3 loop: CSASPGNPNTGELFF.

The rearrangement uses TRBV7-9 and TRBJ2-7. CDR3 length equals 12 residues. Germline V lookup: CDR1 SEHNR, CDR2 FQNEAQ (reference sequence). The CDR3 loop is CASSLLAHEQYF.

The CDR3 here is CASSLSQGTVWFF. The J gene is TRBJ2-1, the V gene TRBV27; TCRdb gives TRBD1 as the D gene, but with no DNA this cannot be confirmed. Per the germline V gene, CDR1 is MNHEY and CDR2 is SMNVEV (reference sequence). This CDR3 is 13 amino acids long.

This chain links TRBV2 with TRBJ2-3; TCRdb selects TRBD1, and the lack of DNA leaves this call unchecked. The germline gives CDR1 SNHLY, CDR2 FYNNEI. CDR3 length: 15 residues. The CDR3 is CASSERTGRTDTQYF. Filled out from reference TRBV2 and TRBJ2-3, the complete variable domain reads EPEVTQTPSHQVTQMGQEVILRCVPISNHLYFYWYRQILGQKVEFLVSFYNNEISEKSEIFDDQFSVERPDGSNFTLKIRSTKLEDSAMYFCASSERTGRTDTQYFGPGTRLTVL.

The genes are TRBV28 and TRBJ1-2. Germline-derived CDR1 and CDR2 are MDHEN and SYDVKM. The CDR3 is 17 residues long. The CDR3 protein is CASRWAPTRGSFYGYTF.

The J gene is TRBJ2-3, the V gene TRBV5-1; TCRdb's D gene call, TRBD2, goes unchecked for lack of DNA. Germline lookup yields CDR1 SGHRS and CDR2 YFSETQ. The CDR3 runs 17 residues. This CDR3 reads CASSLPLAGGVTDTQYF.

This chain links TRBV6-1 with TRBJ2-2; TCRdb selects TRBD1, and the lack of DNA leaves this call unchecked. Per germline, CDR1 MNHNS and CDR2 SASEGT. CDR3 size: 16 residues. The CDR3 loop reads CASSEGAGGNTGELFF.

The rearrangement joins TRBV7-2 to TRBJ2-1; TCRdb reports TRBD1, a call that lacks DNA to check it against. This CDR3 region has 15 residues. CDR1 SGHTA and CDR2 FQGNSA come from the germline V gene. The CDR3: CASSYSGQGYNEQFF.

The rearrangement links TRBV5-1 to TRBJ1-6. The CDR3 is 15 residues long. Germline CDR1 SGHRS, CDR2 YFSETQ. The CDR3 is CASSLDRGSNSPLHF.

This chain joins TRBV5-1 and TRBJ2-7; TCRdb proposes TRBD2, but this gene call is untestable without DNA. CDR3 length: 14 amino acids. The germline CDR1 and CDR2 sequences are SGHRS and YFSETQ. The CDR3 reads CASSPDYETYEQYF. The whole variable domain, remainder taken from reference TRBV5-1 and TRBJ2-7, is KAGVTQTPRYLIKTRGQQVTLSCSPISGHRSVSWYQQTPGQGLQFLFEYFSETQRNKGNFPGRFSGRQFSNSRSEMNVSTLELGDSALYLCASSPDYETYEQYFGPGTRLTVT.

This chain links TRBV4-1 with TRBJ1-4. The CDR3 is 12 residues long. The germline V gene encodes CDR1 MGHRA and CDR2 YSYEKL. CDR3 amino acids: CASSQVREKLFF.

The chain uses TRBV28 and TRBJ1-1. From germline, CDR1 is MDHEN and CDR2 SYDVKM. The CDR3 sequence is 14 residues long. This CDR3 reads CASLSGARDTEAFF.

The chain couples TRBV20-1 to TRBJ2-1; TCRdb reports TRBD2, a call that lacks DNA to check it against. The CDR3 covers 16 residues. Germline CDR1 is DFQATT and CDR2 is SNEGSKA (reference sequence). The CDR3 loop is CSASFFRLAGANEQFF.

The chain combines TRBV27 with TRBJ2-4; no DNA is available, so the TRBD2 call from TCRdb remains unchecked. Per the germline V gene, CDR1 is MNHEY and CDR2 is SMNVEV (reference sequence). This CDR3 region has 15 residues. The CDR3 sequence is CASSPLAGTKNIQYF.

The chain joins TRBV7-8 to TRBJ2-5. Germline V gene data show CDR1 as SGHVS and CDR2 as FQNEAQ. CDR3 length equals 14 residues. The CDR3 spells CASSRFPNQETQYF.

The V and J genes are TRBV7-2 and TRBJ2-7; TCRdb gives TRBD1 as the D gene, but with no DNA this cannot be confirmed. The CDR3 sequence is 17 residues long. In germline, CDR1 is SGHTA, CDR2 FQGNSA. CDR3 amino acids: CASSLNPGTPNPGEQYF.

The chain uses TRBV4-3 and TRBJ1-2; TCRdb's D call of TRBD1 is untestable without DNA. Germline assignment: CDR1 LGHNA and CDR2 YSLEER. The length of the CDR3 is 18 residues. CDR3 sequence reads: CASSQGENRGYTNYGYTF.